This T cell receptor (beta chain) was documented in a study of shared clonotypes between healthy human individuals. Study observations and caveats: Researchers sampled only blood; tissue repertoires likely differ.

Remarks on this clone: Its specificity is unknown.

Trimming took off 10 bases at V and 8 bases at J, with 14 bases between the two ends. Germline V CDR1 and CDR2: MDHEN, SYDVKM. The CDR3 spans 11 residues. Splitting of each subset's genomic DNA was done evenly across several immunoSEQ plates. As originally analysed: In the immunoSEQ data, sequences were junction-only and lacked quality scores, so filtering differed. The protocol was immunoSEQ multiplex PCR, while the TCRdb copy is restricted to in-frame clones and leaves out a portion. That table supplies the V and J calls and clone size; D and trimming were determined from the DNA. The table lists fewer than 650,000 clones, over 65% of them singletons.

The TCR originated in a middle-aged woman in good health. Some clones in this sample may be carry-over from other donors' samples. The V and J genes are TRBV28 and TRBJ1-2; D may be TRBD1 (6 bases). Sequencing was done on a sample of PBMCs. This CDR3 is CANRTVEGYTF. As DNA, the CDR3 is TGTGCCAACCGGACAGTGGAGGGCTACACCTTC.